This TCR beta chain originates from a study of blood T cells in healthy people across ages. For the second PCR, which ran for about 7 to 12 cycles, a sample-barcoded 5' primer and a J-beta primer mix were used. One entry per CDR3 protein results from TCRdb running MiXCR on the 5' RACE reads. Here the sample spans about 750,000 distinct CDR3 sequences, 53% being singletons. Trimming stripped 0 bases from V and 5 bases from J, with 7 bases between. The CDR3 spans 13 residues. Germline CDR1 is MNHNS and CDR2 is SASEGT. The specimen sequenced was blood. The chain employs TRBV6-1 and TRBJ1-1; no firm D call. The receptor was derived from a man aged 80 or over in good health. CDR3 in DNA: TGTGCCAGCAGTGAAGCGCCTCGGACTGAAGCTTTCTTT. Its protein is CASSEAPRTEAFF.